This T cell receptor (beta chain) was profiled in a study of cytomegalovirus exposure and HLA in healthy donors. J lost 5 bases, V lost 4 bases, and 2 bases had no gene match. The CDR3 is made up of 12 amino acids. CDR1 is SGHNT, CDR2 YENEEA, per germline. With 60 Vbeta and 13 Jbeta primers, the PCR was carried out. Generated by immunoSEQ multiplex PCR, the TCRdb table keeps only in-frame clones and is missing some. The sample shows roughly 190,000 clones, roughly 80% of them seen only once. Sequenced sample: PBMCs. The gene calls are TRBV11-3 and TRBJ2-7; TRBD1 matches at 7 bases. The sequence was obtained from a woman aged 18-35 years in good health and CMV-seronegative. The CDR3, as DNA: TGTGCCAGCAGCTCACAGGGGAACGAGCAGTACTTC. Translated, it gives CASSSQGNEQYF.